These 24 T cell receptor beta chains share one sample of origin, sequenced in a study of blood T cell repertoires in COVID-19. The data were produced by immunoSEQ multiplex PCR, yet TCRdb's version contains in-frame clones alone and is incomplete. This sample has fewer than 450,000 clones, with about 88% found just once. Sample: PBMCs or T cells enriched from blood (not recorded which). All receptors derive from a woman aged 30 to 39 who had recovered from COVID-19.

The CDR3 here is CASSQWTASYEQYF. The CDR3 nucleotides are TGCGCCAGCAGCCAGTGGACAGCCTCCTACGAGCAGTACTTC. The V gene is TRBV4-1, the J gene TRBJ2-7, with D perhaps TRBD1 (6 bases). From germline, CDR1 is MGHRA and CDR2 YSYEKL. The CDR3 consists of 14 residues. Trimming removed 3 bases from V and 0 bases from J, with 9 bases in between.

The rearrangement uses TRBV21-1 and TRBJ1-3. TRBV21-1 is a pseudogene segment. The CDR3 is made up of 16 amino acids. The CDR3 sequence: CASRPGRQTPGNTIYF. The CDR3 coding sequence is TGTGCCAGCAGGCCTGGGAGGCAGACGCCCGGAAACACCATATATTTT.

The J gene is TRBJ2-7, the V gene TRBV7-9; unclear D gene. The V end was cut by 3 bases, the J end by 0 bases, with 9 bases between. The CDR3 is 14 residues long. Germline-derived CDR1 and CDR2 are SEHNR and FQNEAQ (reference sequence). Here the CDR3 DNA reads TGTGCCAGCAGCTTTACGGGTGGCTCCTACGAGCAGTACTTC. This codes for CASSFTGGSYEQYF.

The genes are TRBV30 and TRBJ2-1; D gene uncertain. The CDR3 has 13 amino acids. Germline V gene lookup returns CDR1 GTSNPN and CDR2 SVGIG (reference sequence). Between the trimmed V and J ends, which lost 1 base and 6 bases, there was a span of 10 bases. DNA of the CDR3: TGTGCCTGGAGTGAGATGACGGGCAATGAGCAGTTCTTC. Amino acid sequence: CAWSEMTGNEQFF.

This clone was recorded once. The V call is TRBV7-2, the J call TRBJ2-1; TRBD1 matches 9 bases. The CDR3 covers 15 residues. Germline-derived CDR1 and CDR2 are SGHTA and FQGNSA. V trimming: 10 bases; J trimming: 5 bases; junction bases outside the gene matches: 12. DNA of the CDR3: TGTGCCACGCTCAGAACGGACAGGGGCAACAATGAGCAGTTCTTC. Translating it yields CATLRTDRGNNEQFF.

The V call is TRBV3-1 (or the pseudogene TRBV3-2), the J call TRBJ1-5; no firm D call. Germline V CDR1 and CDR2: LGHDT, YNNKEL (reference sequence). This CDR3 has 13 amino acids. Trimming cost V 1 base and J 8 bases, with 9 bases left between them. CDR3 in amino acids: CASSQGSVEPQHF. The CDR3 nucleotides are TGTGCCAGCAGCCAAGGGAGCGTAGAGCCCCAGCATTTT.

V usage is TRBV5-1 and J usage is TRBJ1-2; TRBD1 agrees at 7 bases. Germline V lookup: CDR1 SGHRS, CDR2 YFSETQ. The CDR3 covers 16 residues. V trimming: 4 bases; J trimming: 8 bases; junction bases outside the gene matches: 17. The CDR3 loop reads CASSTTTGVFVEGYTF. Written as DNA, the CDR3 is TGCGCCAGCAGCACTACTACAGGGGTGTTCGTGGAAGGCTACACCTTC. The full variable domain, rest sourced from reference TRBV5-1 and TRBJ1-2, is KAGVTQTPRYLIKTRGQQVTLSCSPISGHRSVSWYQQTPGQGLQFLFEYFSETQRNKGNFPGRFSGRQFSNSRSEMNVSTLELGDSALYLCASSTTTGVFVEGYTFGSGTRLTVV.

The chain combines TRBV11-2 with TRBJ1-1; D not certain. V dropped 5 bases and J dropped 0 bases, with 13 bases sitting between them. This CDR3 comprises 15 residues. Germline assignment: CDR1 SGHAT and CDR2 FQNNGV. CDR3 nucleotides: TGTGCCAGCAGCCGGTTTGAGGCAATGAACACTGAAGCTTTCTTT. Translating it yields CASSRFEAMNTEAFF.

V is TRBV10-1 and J is TRBJ2-1, with a possible D match to TRBD2 (7 bases). Trimming removed 6 bases from V and 6 bases from J, with 18 bases in between. Germline V CDR1 and CDR2: WNHNN, SYGVQD (reference sequence). This CDR3 has 15 residues. Here the CDR3 DNA reads TGCGCCAGCAGCAAAGGGGGGGGCCTAGGCAATGAGCAGTTCTTC. Its translation: CASSKGGGLGNEQFF.

The V call is TRBV19, the J call TRBJ1-4, with D perhaps matching TRBD1 (5 bases). The CDR3 has 18 residues. The V end lost 4 bases, the J end lost 0 bases, and 18 bases lay between the germline ends. The germline gives CDR1 LNHDA, CDR2 SQIVND (reference sequence). In nucleotides, the CDR3 is TGTGCCAGTAGTACCCCGTTAAGGGGAGGGCCAACTAATGAAAAACTGTTTTTT. It encodes CASSTPLRGGPTNEKLFF.

The chain uses TRBV4-1 and TRBJ1-1; 7 bases map to TRBD1. This CDR3 contains 15 residues. In germline, CDR1 is MGHRA, CDR2 YSYEKL. V gave up 3 bases and J gave up 2 bases; unmatched junction bases: 6. CDR3 region: CASSHSGTANTEAFF. CDR3 DNA: TGCGCCAGCAGCCACTCCGGGACAGCAAACACTGAAGCTTTCTTT.

J is TRBJ1-3 and V is TRBV11-2, with 8 bases that match TRBD1. Unmatched junction bases numbered 13, after V lost 5 bases and J lost 4 bases. CDR1 is SGHAT and CDR2 is FQNNGV in the germline V gene. This CDR3 comprises 17 residues. The CDR3 reads CASSTDRDIWAGNTIYF. The CDR3 region has the DNA TGTGCCAGCAGCACGGACAGGGACATTTGGGCAGGAAACACCATATATTTT.

The rearrangement uses TRBV28 and TRBJ1-2, with D perhaps matching TRBD1 (6 bases). CDR3 length: 12 residues. V lost 8 bases to trimming and J lost 7 bases, with 14 bases between them. Germline loops: CDR1 MDHEN, CDR2 SYDVKM. The CDR3: CASASGVGGYTF. The CDR3 DNA reads as TGTGCCAGCGCGTCAGGGGTTGGTGGCTACACCTTC.

J is TRBJ1-5 and V is TRBV6-2 or TRBV6-3, with a weak D call TRBD1 (6 bases). Germline V CDR1 and CDR2: MNHEY, SVGEGT. CDR3 length: 14 residues. Trimming pared 4 bases from V and 3 bases from J, leaving 10 bases between. CDR3 DNA: TGTGCCAGCAGTTCTTCAGGGGACAATCAGCCCCAGCATTTT. Translated: CASSSSGDNQPQHF.

The chain has TRBV9 and TRBJ2-7, with D tentatively TRBD1 (6 bases). This CDR3 is built from 14 residues. Germline V gene lookup returns CDR1 SGDLS and CDR2 YYNGEE. With 2 bases removed from V and 2 bases from J, the gap between germline ends came to 11 bases. Written as DNA, the CDR3 is TGTGCCAGCAGCGTCGGACAGAGAACCTACGAGCAGTACTTC. This codes for CASSVGQRTYEQYF.

This chain connects TRBV28 to TRBJ2-7; 10 bases align to TRBD2. This CDR3 is built from 18 residues. Unmatched junction bases numbered 14, after V lost 4 bases and J lost 2 bases. Germline assignment: CDR1 MDHEN and CDR2 SYDVKM. The CDR3 DNA follows: TGTGCCAGCAGTTCGAGCGGACTAGCGGACTATGTCGCCTACGAGCAGTACTTC. Protein sequence: CASSSSGLADYVAYEQYF.

This clone was seen more than once but under ten times. The gene calls are TRBV9 and TRBJ1-2; TRBD1 matches 7 bases. Germline CDR1 SGDLS, CDR2 YYNGEE. The CDR3 length is 15 residues. Germline trimming cut 3 bases from V and 2 bases from J; bases unmatched to any gene: 7. The CDR3 protein is CASSAPPGQNYGYTF. In DNA, the CDR3 is TGTGCCAGCAGCGCCCCTCCGGGACAGAACTATGGCTACACCTTC.

This rearrangement joins TRBV5-1 to TRBJ1-1, with D unresolved. Trimming pared 0 bases from V and 3 bases from J, leaving 6 bases between. The CDR3 loop spans 13 amino acids. Germline V CDR1 and CDR2: SGHRS, YFSETQ. The CDR3 nucleotides read TGCGCCAGCAGCTTGGCCTCTTACACTGAAGCTTTCTTT. Translating gives CASSLASYTEAFF.

The chain is built from TRBV7-6 and TRBJ1-3; the match to TRBD1 covers 7 bases. This CDR3 region has 18 residues. The J segment lost 4 bases and the V segment lost 0 bases, leaving 12 bases of the junction unmatched. Germline CDR1 is SGHVS and CDR2 is FNYEAQ. The DNA for the CDR3 is TGTGCCAGCAGCTTAGCGAAAGACGACAGGGTAGCGGGAAACACCATATATTTT. It is translated as CASSLAKDDRVAGNTIYF.

This clone was picked up a small number of times. V is TRBV3-1 (or the pseudogene TRBV3-2) and J is TRBJ1-4, with 8 bases that match TRBD1. The CDR3 loop spans 17 amino acids. The V gene end was trimmed by 0 bases and the J gene end by 6 bases; junction bases not matched to a gene: 9. Germline values: CDR1 LGHDT, CDR2 YNNKEL (reference sequence). The CDR3 reads CASSQDPPGGGYEKLFF. The CDR3 DNA reads TGTGCCAGCAGCCAAGATCCCCCAGGGGGCGGATATGAAAAACTGTTTTTT.

The chain has TRBV2 and TRBJ1-2, with TRBD1 as a possible D gene (6 bases). The V gene lost 5 bases and the J gene lost 0 bases, with 13 bases spanning the gap. The CDR3 consists of 15 residues. Germline CDR1 is SNHLY and CDR2 is FYNNEI. The CDR3 DNA is TGTGCCAGCAGTTTTAACAGGGCGCCTAACTATGGCTACACCTTC. Encoded protein: CASSFNRAPNYGYTF.

The chain couples TRBV29-1 to TRBJ2-7; TRBD2 might be the D (6 bases). This CDR3 is 13 amino acids long. Germline assignment: CDR1 SQVTM and CDR2 ANQGSEA. V shed 0 bases and J shed 4 bases, with 10 bases lying between them. In nucleotides, the CDR3 is TGCAGCGTTGAAGATCTCGGGGGATACGAGCAGTACTTC. Its protein is CSVEDLGGYEQYF.

V and J are TRBV21-1 and TRBJ2-2; TRBD2, as called in the table, went unchecked against the DNA. TRBV21-1 counts as a pseudogene. The CDR3 covers 16 residues. This CDR3 reads CASSRLGVTNTGELFF. CDR3 coding DNA: TGTGCCAGCAGCAGACTCGGGGTCACCAACACCGGGGAGCTGTTTTTT.

This sequence joins TRBV30 and TRBJ1-2, with TRBD1 as a possible D gene (5 bases). Trimming cost V 3 bases and J 8 bases, with 16 bases left between them. CDR3 length equals 13 residues. CDR1 and CDR2 (germline): GTSNPN, SVGIG (reference sequence). CDR3 DNA sequence: TGTGCCTGGAGCCCGACAGAAAAACGGGGCTACACCTTC. Translated, it gives CAWSPTEKRGYTF.